This entry concerns a single T cell receptor beta chain. As yet, its antigen is unknown. After extraction with the RNeasy kit, roughly 0.45 to 1 ug of the RNA was reverse transcribed using random hexamers. Amplification of TCR beta CDR3 across 54 Vbeta and 13 Jbeta was performed with immunoSEQ multiplex PCR. TCRdb passed the immunoSEQ multiplex PCR reads through MiXCR, listing each CDR3 protein once. The data contain some 200,000 distinct CDR3 sequences, approximately 94% of them singletons. J gave up 12 bases and V 2 bases, and 16 bases lay outside the gene matches. This CDR3 has 15 residues. Germline CDR1 and CDR2: GTSNPN and SVGIG (reference sequence). The data were obtained in a study of CD8 T cells in Susac syndrome. Study background: Eight of the sequenced Susac syndrome patients were in remission, and more than 5 had active disease.

Regarding the study as a whole: Where Susac syndrome CD4+ T cell repertoires were concerned, no clonal expansion was evident.

In contrast to the negatively isolated CD8+ and CD4+ T cells, TEMRA cells were FACS-enriched. Specimen: CD4+ T cells from PBMCs. This chain joins TRBV30 and TRBJ2-1; 7 bases match TRBD1. This clonotype originated in a human donor with Susac syndrome. The CDR3 protein is CAWSPRTGLLGLQFF. The CDR3 coding sequence is TGTGCCTGGAGTCCCCGGACAGGCCTACTGGGCTTGCAGTTCTTC.